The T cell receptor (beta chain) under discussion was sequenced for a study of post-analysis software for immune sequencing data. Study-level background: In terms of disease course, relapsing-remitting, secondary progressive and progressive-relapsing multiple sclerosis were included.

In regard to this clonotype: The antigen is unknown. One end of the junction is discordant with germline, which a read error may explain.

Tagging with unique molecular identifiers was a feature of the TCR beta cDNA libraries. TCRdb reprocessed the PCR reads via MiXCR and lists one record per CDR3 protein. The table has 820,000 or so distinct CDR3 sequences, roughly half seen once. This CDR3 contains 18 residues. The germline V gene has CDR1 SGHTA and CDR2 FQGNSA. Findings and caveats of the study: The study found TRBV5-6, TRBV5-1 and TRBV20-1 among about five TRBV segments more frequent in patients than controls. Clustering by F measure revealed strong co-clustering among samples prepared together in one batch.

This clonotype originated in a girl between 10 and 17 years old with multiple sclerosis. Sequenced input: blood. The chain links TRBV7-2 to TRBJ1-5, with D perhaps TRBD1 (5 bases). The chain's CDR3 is CASSLAGTGYYSNQPQHF. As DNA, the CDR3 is TGTGCCAGCAGTTTAGCTGGGACGGGCTACTATAGCAATCAGCCCCAGCATTTT.